This record looks at one T cell receptor beta chain sequence and its context. The antigen remains undetermined. One entry per CDR3 protein, called by TCRdb with MiXCR from the RT-PCR reads. This sample carries 450,000 to 600,000 distinct CDR3 sequences, 15% to 20% of them seen once, and the ten largest clones take 3%. This sample was included in a study of response to subunit inactivated influenza vaccine. Whole-study findings and limits: A suggestion made by the authors is that each seasonal influenza vaccination recruits few new T cells.

Trimming removed 5 bases from V and 4 bases from J; junction bases left unmatched: 7. This CDR3 spans 15 amino acids. The germline V gene has CDR1 SEHNR and CDR2 FQNEAQ (reference sequence). The clonotype comes from a man between 50 and 69 years old who received an inactivated influenza vaccine. V gene TRBV7-9 combines with J gene TRBJ2-5; 10 bases are shared with TRBD2. This sample comprised CD4+ T cells sorted from PBMCs, obtained roughly 24 months after vaccination. The CDR3 bases are TGTGCCAGCAGCACATCGGGACTAGCGAGAGAGACCCAGTACTTC. Translating it yields CASSTSGLARETQYF.